This TCR beta chain was identified in a study of CD8 T cells in Susac syndrome. For the study at large: Treatment status at blood draw for the Susac syndrome patients was therapy-naive, corticosteroids, or intravenous immunoglobulin alone.

Random hexamers were used to reverse transcribe an amount of roughly 0.45 to 1 ug RNA. Multiplex immunoSEQ PCR targeted 54 Vbeta and 13 Jbeta TCR beta segments. TCRdb itself ran the immunoSEQ multiplex PCR reads through MiXCR, one entry per CDR3 protein. The data contain around 170,000 distinct CDR3 sequences, about 94% of them seen just once; the ten biggest clones take up approximately 0.089%. V was pared by 0 bases and J by 4 bases, with 9 bases of the junction left unmatched. CDR1 and CDR2 (germline): SGHRS, YFSETQ. CDR3 size: 17 residues. The recently defined diagnostic criteria for definite or probable disease were met by the Susac syndrome patients. TEMRA cells were FACS-enriched, with CD8+ and CD4+ T cells isolated negatively.

The sample consisted of CD4+ T cells from PBMCs. This chain joins TRBV5-1 and TRBJ2-5, with TRBD1 identical over 10 bases. This TCR was sampled from a human donor with Susac syndrome. CDR3: CASSLGMGTGAGETQYF. The CDR3 DNA reads TGCGCCAGCAGCTTGGGTATGGGGACAGGGGCTGGAGAGACCCAGTACTTC. The whole variable domain, remainder taken from reference TRBV5-1 and TRBJ2-5, is KAGVTQTPRYLIKTRGQQVTLSCSPISGHRSVSWYQQTPGQGLQFLFEYFSETQRNKGNFPGRFSGRQFSNSRSEMNVSTLELGDSALYLCASSLGMGTGAGETQYFGPGTRLLVL.